This T cell receptor beta chain derives from a study of CD8 T cells in ankylosing spondylitis. Study-level findings and limits: Within peripheral blood, clones linked to disease were CD8+ and relatively rare. A motif in TCR beta, a set of 8 or 9 highly homologous variants, appeared characteristic of ankylosing spondylitis blood. Clones tied to disease were said to be significantly enriched in matched ankylosing spondylitis synovial fluid.

Construction of TCR beta libraries was performed using quantitative 5'-RACE with molecular barcodes. Each CDR3 protein is one row after TCRdb ran MiXCR on the 5' RACE reads. The table shows hundreds of thousands of distinct CDR3 sequences, with roughly 13% occurring only once. Germline-derived CDR1 and CDR2 are SEHNR and FQNEAQ (reference sequence). The CDR3 contains 15 residues. Unmatched junction bases numbered 10, after V lost 3 bases and J lost 10 bases. Remarks on this clonotype: The antigen remains undetermined. A much bigger clone sits one base away, suggesting this may be a read error.

The material sequenced was blood, either unsorted or a sorted T cell fraction (not recorded which). The origin of this receptor is a male donor with ankylosing spondylitis. This sequence joins TRBV7-9 and TRBJ2-1; 9 bases agree with TRBD1. This CDR3 reads CASSLRGQGSKEQFF. DNA of the CDR3: TGTGCCAGCAGCTTGCGGGGACAGGGTAGTAAAGAGCAGTTCTTC.